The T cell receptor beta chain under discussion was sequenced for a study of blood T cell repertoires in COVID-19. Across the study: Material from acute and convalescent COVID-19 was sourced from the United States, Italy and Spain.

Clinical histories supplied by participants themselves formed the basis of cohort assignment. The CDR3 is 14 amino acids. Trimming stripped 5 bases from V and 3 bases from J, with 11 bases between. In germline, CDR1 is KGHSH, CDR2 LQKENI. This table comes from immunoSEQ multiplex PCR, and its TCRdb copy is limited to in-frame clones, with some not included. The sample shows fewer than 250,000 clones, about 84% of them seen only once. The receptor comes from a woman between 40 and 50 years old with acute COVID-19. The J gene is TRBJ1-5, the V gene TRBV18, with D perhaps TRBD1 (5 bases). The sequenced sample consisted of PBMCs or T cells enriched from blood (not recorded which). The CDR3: CASSKETDNQPQHF. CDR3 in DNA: TGTGCCAGCTCAAAAGAGACAGACAATCAGCCCCAGCATTTT.